A single sample is the source of the 9 T cell receptor beta chains below, sequenced in a study of regulatory T cells in long-lasting Graves disease. In building TCR beta libraries, iRepertoire HTBI primers were used together with Arm-PCR of CDR3 regions. TCRdb called the multiplex PCR reads again in MiXCR, with one record for every CDR3 protein. Seen here are about 430,000 distinct CDR3 sequences, roughly a fifth observed once, and the top ten hold approximately 14%. Time point reported: persistent/refractory GD, antithyroid drugs over 5 years with positive TRAb. PBMC-derived RNA was used for the TCR library. The material was peripheral blood mononuclear cells (PBMCs), obtained when the disease was refractory, from a patient treated with antithyroid drugs. The source of these receptors is a female donor with Graves disease.

This chain links TRBV9 with TRBJ1-1, with unresolved D. Germline V gene data show CDR1 as SGDLS and CDR2 as YYNGEE. The germline V and J ends were trimmed by 1 base and 0 bases, with 7 bases remaining between them. This CDR3 is built from 14 residues. CDR3 region: CASSVNTMNTEAFF. Written as DNA, the CDR3 is TGTGCCAGCAGCGTAAACACGATGAACACTGAAGCTTTCTTT.

This clonotype showed up just a few times. The CDR3 spells CAISVGVVNTIYF. The DNA of the CDR3 is TGTGCCATCAGTGTCGGGGTCGTAAACACCATATATTTT. This rearrangement joins TRBV10-3 to TRBJ1-3; D call uncertain. This CDR3 is 13 amino acids long. Germline V gene data show CDR1 as ENHRY and CDR2 as SYGVKD. V shed 4 bases and J shed 6 bases, with 10 bases lying between them.

This clonotype was counted between two and nine times. The chain recombines TRBV30 with TRBJ2-2; 13 nucleotides agree with TRBD2. Per the germline V gene, CDR1 is GTSNPN and CDR2 is SVGIG (reference sequence). The ends lost 0 bases at V and 7 bases at J; junction bases unmatched: 5. The CDR3 spans 16 residues. Here the CDR3 DNA reads TGTGCCTGGAGTGTAGGACTAGCGGGAGAGGTCGGGGAGCTGTTTTTT. It encodes CAWSVGLAGEVGELFF.

V gene TRBV6-5 combines with J gene TRBJ2-7; tentatively, D is TRBD2 (6 bases). There are 18 residues in the CDR3. V shed 0 bases and J shed 7 bases, with 25 bases lying between them. Germline V gene data show CDR1 as MNHEY and CDR2 as SVGAGI. CDR3 nucleotide sequence: TGTGCCAGCAGTTACTCGCCCCCTGGGAGGTCCGATTCTCGGGAGCAGTACTTC. It is translated as CASSYSPPGRSDSREQYF.

The chain has TRBV11-2 and TRBJ2-1, with 14 nucleotides matching TRBD2. This CDR3 comprises 16 residues. Losses at the gene ends were 1 base for V and 7 bases for J; bases not matched to a gene: 3. In germline, CDR1 is SGHAT, CDR2 FQNNGV. The CDR3, as DNA: TGTGCCAGCAGCTTAGTGGGACTAGCGGGAGAAAATGAGCAGTTCTTC. It translates to CASSLVGLAGENEQFF.

This clonotype was counted between two and nine times. The genes are TRBV10-3 and TRBJ1-1, with 10 bases identical to TRBD1. Looked up from germline, CDR1 is ENHRY and CDR2 is SYGVKD. The CDR3 covers 13 residues. V lost 9 bases and J lost 6; bases outside the gene matches: 7. The CDR3: CAIWDRGNAEAFF. DNA of the CDR3: TGTGCCATTTGGGACAGGGGTAACGCTGAAGCTTTCTTT.

This clonotype was counted many times. The chain recombines TRBV19 with TRBJ1-1; maybe TRBD1 (6 bases). CDR1 and CDR2 from the germline V gene are LNHDA and SQIVND (reference sequence). This CDR3 has 15 amino acids. Deletions cut 5 bases from V and 5 bases from J, with 18 bases between. In DNA form, the CDR3 reads TGTGCCAGTAGTCAGAGGACAGTCACCTTAACTGAAGCTTTCTTT. Protein sequence: CASSQRTVTLTEAFF.

Only a few counts were recorded for this clonotype. The rearrangement links TRBV7-9 to TRBJ2-7, with 7 bases matching TRBD2. With 6 bases clipped from V and 2 bases from J, the junction kept 16 bases outside the gene matches. This CDR3 contains 17 residues. The germline V gene has CDR1 SEHNR and CDR2 FQNEAQ (reference sequence). CDR3 nucleotide sequence: TGTGCCAGCAGTACCGGGGGGTTGTCTAGCGCGCCCTACGAGCAGTACTTC. Translating gives CASSTGGLSSAPYEQYF.

V is TRBV5-1 and J is TRBJ2-1; D may be TRBD2 (6 bases). CDR1 and CDR2 from the germline V gene are SGHRS and YFSETQ. The length of the CDR3 is 14 residues. The V and J ends lost 4 bases and 4 bases respectively, with 12 bases between them. CDR3 protein: CASSPVSGYNEQFF. The CDR3 DNA is TGCGCCAGCAGCCCCGTTAGCGGTTACAATGAGCAGTTCTTC.